The 32 T cell receptor beta chains listed next were all sequenced from one sample in a study of vaccination and CD4 T cells after COVID-19. Sequence data for DNA of cultured CD4+ T cells were generated by the Oncomine TCR Beta short-read assay. TCRdb reprocessed the PCR reads via MiXCR and lists one record per CDR3 protein. The table lists 15,000 or so distinct CDR3 sequences, 65% to 80% of them singletons. These receptors have no identified antigens. Treatment in this sample: approximately 11-day PBMC culture with coronavirus spike peptide pools or control peptides (ViraFEST assay). What was sequenced was CD4+ T cells from blood, cultured in vitro. The source of these receptors is a human donor who had recovered from COVID-19.

The V gene is TRBV28, the J gene TRBJ2-2, with D possibly TRBD2 on 6 matching bases. V was pared by 2 bases and J by 6 bases, with 13 bases between. The germline CDR1 and CDR2 sequences are MDHEN and SYDVKM. CDR3 length equals 15 residues. CDR3 amino acids: CASSLAGRMAGELFF. The CDR3 region has the DNA TGTGCCAGCAGTTTAGCGGGAAGAATGGCCGGGGAGCTGTTTTTT. The entire variable domain, with the rest obtained from reference TRBV28 and TRBJ2-2, is as follows: DVKVTQSSRYLVKRTGEKVFLECVQDMDHENMFWYRQDPGLGLRLIYFSYDVKMKEKGDIPEGYSVSREKKERFSLILESASTNQTSMYLCASSLAGRMAGELFFGEGSRLTVL.

The chain recombines TRBV27 with TRBJ2-7, with 8 nucleotides matching TRBD1. The V gene end was trimmed by 5 bases and the J gene end by 1 base; junction bases not matched to a gene: 7. There are 15 residues in the CDR3. Germline CDR1 is MNHEY and CDR2 is SMNVEV (reference sequence). The CDR3 coding sequence is TGTGCCAGCAGTCTCCAGGGGGCGCCGTCCTACGAGCAGTACTTC. This codes for CASSLQGAPSYEQYF.

The chain recombines TRBV7-9 with TRBJ1-2; D remains ambiguous. V was cut by 7 bases and J by 6 bases, with 15 bases left in between. From germline, CDR1 is SEHNR and CDR2 FQNEAQ (reference sequence). This CDR3 spans 13 amino acids. The CDR3 loop reads CASNNDGVDGYTF. In DNA form, the CDR3 reads TGTGCCAGCAACAACGATGGGGTCGATGGCTACACCTTC.

This clonotype appeared a few times. This chain connects TRBV7-8 to TRBJ1-2, with D tentatively TRBD1 (6 bases). Germline V gene lookup returns CDR1 SGHVS and CDR2 FQNEAQ. The CDR3 covers 13 residues. The ends were cut back, 1 base at V and 13 bases at J, with 16 bases in the middle. Here the CDR3 reads CASSLEGGRSPTF. CDR3 coding DNA: TGTGCCAGCAGCTTAGAGGGGGGCCGCTCCCCCACCTTC.

This chain uses TRBV7-2 with TRBJ2-3; no clear D gene. Germline V lookup: CDR1 SGHTA, CDR2 FQGNSA. This CDR3 is built from 14 residues. Between the trimmed V and J ends, which lost 1 base and 3 bases, there was a span of 8 bases. As DNA, the CDR3 is TGTGCCAGCAGCTTAGTCAGGCCGACAGATACGCAGTATTTT. Amino acids: CASSLVRPTDTQYF.

This chain uses TRBV12-3 or TRBV12-4 with TRBJ2-1, with 7 bases matching TRBD2. The length of the CDR3 is 17 residues. Trimming took 3 bases from V and 1 from J; bases not matched to a gene: 9. CDR3 sequence reads: CASSFGRTSRSYNEQFF. The CDR3 coding sequence is TGTGCCAGCAGTTTCGGGAGGACGTCCAGGTCCTACAATGAGCAGTTCTTC.

The V gene is TRBV6-2 or TRBV6-3, the J gene TRBJ1-5; 8 nucleotides agree with TRBD1. The V gene end was trimmed by 10 bases and the J gene end by 4 bases; junction bases not matched to a gene: 3. Germline V gives CDR1 MNHEY, CDR2 SVGEGT. The CDR3 contains 12 residues. The CDR3 region has the DNA TGTGCCACAAGGACAGGGAATCAGCCCCAGCATTTT. Its translation is CATRTGNQPQHF.

V is TRBV7-2 and J is TRBJ2-7; no clear D gene. Germline lookup yields CDR1 SGHTA and CDR2 FQGNSA. Trimming took off 3 bases at V and 3 bases at J, with 15 bases between the two ends. The CDR3 runs 15 residues. CDR3 amino acids: CASSFSIGIGYEQYF. CDR3 nucleotides: TGTGCCAGCAGCTTTTCTATAGGGATAGGCTACGAGCAGTACTTC.

This clonotype occurred once. The gene calls are TRBV14 and TRBJ2-4, with D possibly TRBD1 on 5 matching bases. This CDR3 has 13 amino acids. Germline lookup yields CDR1 SGHDN and CDR2 FVKESK. The V gene lost 1 base and the J gene lost 8 bases, with 9 bases spanning the gap. The CDR3 region is CASSQAGADIQYF. DNA for the CDR3: TGTGCCAGCAGCCAAGCTGGGGCAGACATTCAGTACTTC. The full variable domain, in which reference TRBV14 and TRBJ2-4 provide the parts outside the CDR3, is EAGVTQFPSHSVIEKGQTVTLRCDPISGHDNLYWYRRVMGKEIKFLLHFVKESKQDESGMPNNRFLAERTGGTYSTLKVQPAELEDSGVYFCASSQAGADIQYFGAGTRLSVL.

The gene calls are TRBV11-3 and TRBJ1-1; TRBD1 aligns across 7 bases. The CDR3 totals 18 residues. Germline CDR1 reads SGHNT; CDR2 reads YENEEA. V dropped 4 bases and J dropped 3; count of bases not matched to a gene: 17. CDR3 sequence reads: CASSSGGIWASFDTEAFF. In DNA, the CDR3 is TGTGCCAGCAGCTCAGGGGGGATTTGGGCGTCTTTTGACACTGAAGCTTTCTTT.

The V call is TRBV10-1, the J call TRBJ1-3; D uncertain. The V gene's germline CDR1 is WNHNN and CDR2 SYGVQD (reference sequence). The CDR3 consists of 13 residues. Trimming took 3 bases from V and 4 from J, leaving 7 bases between them. CDR3 in amino acids: CASSEPGGNTIYF. DNA of the CDR3: TGCGCCAGCAGTGAACCCGGGGGAAACACCATATATTTT.

V is TRBV6-5 and J is TRBJ2-3, with D maybe TRBD1 (5 bases). CDR3 length: 13 residues. Looked up from germline, CDR1 is MNHEY and CDR2 is SVGAGI. Trimming took off 4 bases at V and 2 bases at J, with 7 bases between the two ends. The CDR3 loop is CASSLDTTDTQYF. The CDR3, as DNA: TGTGCCAGCAGTTTGGACACCACAGATACGCAGTATTTT.

This rearrangement joins TRBV5-4 to TRBJ2-2; no reliable D call. This CDR3 is 16 amino acids long. The germline V gene encodes CDR1 SGHNT and CDR2 YYREEE (reference sequence). Trimming took 0 bases from V and 6 from J, leaving 15 bases between them. The CDR3, as DNA: TGTGCCAGCAGCTTGGCCTCTAACCCACTGCCCGGGGAGCTGTTTTTT. This codes for CASSLASNPLPGELFF. The variable domain in full, completed from reference TRBV5-4 and TRBJ2-2, reads ETGVTQSPTHLIKTRGQQVTLRCSSQSGHNTVSWYQQALGQGPQFIFQYYREEENGRGNFPPRFSGLQFPNYSSELNVNALELDDSALYLCASSLASNPLPGELFFGEGSRLTVL.

This clonotype was seen a single time. The chain uses TRBV6-2 or TRBV6-3 and TRBJ2-5; no clear D. The V and J ends lost 7 bases and 5 bases respectively, with 17 bases between them. Germline V CDR1 and CDR2: MNHEY, SVGEGT. The CDR3 covers 14 residues. CDR3 loop: CASKLPGSGETQYF. CDR3 nucleotide sequence: TGTGCCAGCAAACTACCCGGCTCTGGTGAGACCCAGTACTTC.

This chain connects TRBV19 to TRBJ1-5, with a weak D call TRBD1 (6 bases). The CDR3 is 14 amino acids. Trimming left V 3 bases short and J 3 bases short, with 9 bases between. Germline V CDR1 and CDR2: LNHDA, SQIVND (reference sequence). The CDR3 is CASSIHRDNQPQHF. As DNA, the CDR3 is TGTGCCAGTAGTATTCACAGGGACAATCAGCCCCAGCATTTT.

V usage is TRBV20-1 and J usage is TRBJ1-6; 7 nucleotides align to TRBD1. The CDR3 is made up of 13 amino acids. Germline V gene data show CDR1 as DFQATT and CDR2 as SNEGSKA (reference sequence). V lost 5 bases, J lost 6 bases, and 4 bases stayed unmatched. The CDR3 nucleotides read TGCAGTGCTTATCAGGGGGGTAATTCACCCCTCCACTTT. Translation gives CSAYQGGNSPLHF.

This sequence joins TRBV14 and TRBJ1-1; tentative D call: TRBD1 (5 bases). V was trimmed by 3 bases and J by 4 bases, leaving 9 bases between them. CDR1 is SGHDN, CDR2 FVKESK, per germline. The CDR3 loop spans 13 amino acids. CDR3 sequence (DNA): TGTGCCAGCAGCCAGGTTGGGGGCACTGAAGCTTTCTTT. This gives the protein CASSQVGGTEAFF.

This clonotype showed up just a few times. V gene TRBV24-1 combines with J gene TRBJ1-3; D is unclear. CDR1 and CDR2 (germline): KGHDR, SFDVKD. The V gene lost 2 bases and the J gene lost 0 bases, with 4 bases spanning the gap. This CDR3 is 14 amino acids long. DNA for the CDR3: TGTGCCACCAGTGATTCGAGCTCTGGAAACACCATATATTTT. This sequence encodes CATSDSSSGNTIYF.

The chain recombines TRBV11-3 with TRBJ1-2; D possibly corresponds to TRBD1 (6 bases). Trimming took off 0 bases at V and 4 bases at J, with 9 bases between the two ends. From germline, CDR1 is SGHNT and CDR2 YENEEA. The CDR3 runs 14 residues. The CDR3, as DNA: TGTGCCAGCAGCTTAGATAGGGGGGCCTATGGCTACACCTTC. Encoded protein: CASSLDRGAYGYTF.

The V and J genes are TRBV11-2 and TRBJ2-5; 7 bases are a match to TRBD1. The V gene's germline CDR1 is SGHAT and CDR2 FQNNGV. The CDR3 spans 16 residues. V was pared by 5 bases and J by 0 bases, with 9 bases of the junction left unmatched. CDR3 protein: CASSPQTGTNQETQYF. DNA of the CDR3: TGTGCCAGCAGCCCGCAGACAGGGACGAACCAAGAGACCCAGTACTTC.

J is TRBJ1-5 and V is TRBV2; D gene uncertain. Between the trimmed V and J ends, which lost 4 bases and 4 bases, there was a span of 8 bases. CDR3 size: 13 residues. Germline CDR1 is SNHLY and CDR2 is FYNNEI. In DNA, the CDR3 is TGTGCCAGCAGTGCCGAGACTAATCAGCCCCAGCATTTT. It codes for CASSAETNQPQHF.

The rearrangement uses TRBV6-5 and TRBJ2-5; 7 bases fit TRBD1. The CDR3 has 14 amino acids. Unmatched junction bases numbered 2, after V lost 4 bases and J lost 0 bases. From germline, CDR1 is MNHEY and CDR2 SVGAGI. In DNA, the CDR3 is TGTGCCAGCAGTTTCGGACAGGACCAAGAGACCCAGTACTTC. This gives the protein CASSFGQDQETQYF.

The chain links TRBV6-1 to TRBJ1-2; 8 positions match TRBD1. After removal of 7 bases from V and 4 bases from J, the junction contained 11 bases not matched to a gene. CDR3 length equals 15 residues. CDR1 MNHNS and CDR2 SASEGT come from the germline V gene. CDR3 sequence: CASKRRQGASYGYTF. The CDR3 DNA reads TGTGCCAGCAAAAGGCGCCAGGGGGCGAGCTATGGCTACACCTTC.

This clonotype was counted between two and nine times. The V gene is TRBV19, the J gene TRBJ1-2; D call uncertain. Between the trimmed V and J ends, which lost 11 bases and 4 bases, there was a span of 17 bases. Germline V lookup: CDR1 LNHDA, CDR2 SQIVND (reference sequence). The CDR3 consists of 13 residues. In nucleotides, the CDR3 is TGTGCCTCCAACGGGGAGGGCCGCTATGGCTACACCTTC. Translating it yields CASNGEGRYGYTF.

V usage is TRBV6-1 and J usage is TRBJ1-2; D is uncertain. V was clipped by 3 bases and J by 4 bases, with 12 bases between them. The length of the CDR3 is 14 residues. Germline CDR1 is MNHNS and CDR2 is SASEGT. This chain's CDR3 is CASSEADRGYGYTF. CDR3 coding DNA: TGTGCCAGCAGTGAGGCAGACCGAGGCTATGGCTACACCTTC.

The genes are TRBV19 and TRBJ1-2, with 8 positions matching TRBD1. The germline V gene has CDR1 LNHDA and CDR2 SQIVND (reference sequence). J was trimmed by 0 bases and V by 6 bases; bases with no gene match: 12. This CDR3 has 17 residues. CDR3 protein: CASSLGQGVGANYGYTF. For the CDR3, the DNA is TGTGCCAGTAGCCTCGGACAGGGAGTAGGAGCTAACTATGGCTACACCTTC.

This clonotype occurred a few times. This chain connects TRBV7-9 to TRBJ1-1, with 7 bases matching TRBD1. Germline loops: CDR1 SEHNR, CDR2 FQNEAQ (reference sequence). The CDR3 consists of 13 residues. V lost 9 bases to trimming and J lost 6 bases; unmatched junction nucleotides: 10. This CDR3 is CASNRGGVSEAFF. CDR3 in DNA: TGTGCCAGTAACAGGGGAGGAGTGTCTGAAGCTTTCTTT.

This clonotype appeared a single time. The V call is TRBV6-5, the J call TRBJ1-1; no definite D call. The germline V gene has CDR1 MNHEY and CDR2 SVGAGI. Trimming stripped 0 bases from V and 1 base from J, with 6 bases between. CDR3 size: 14 residues. The DNA of the CDR3 is TGTGCCAGCAGTTACTCTTTAGGGAACACTGAAGCTTTCTTT. Translated: CASSYSLGNTEAFF.

This clonotype was observed a few times. The chain is built from TRBV10-2 and TRBJ1-5; perhaps TRBD1 as D (5 bases). The CDR3 runs to 18 residues. With 2 bases removed from V and 1 base from J, the gap between germline ends came to 18 bases. Germline loops: CDR1 WSHSY, CDR2 SAAADI. CDR3 nucleotides: TGCGCCAGCAGTGAGGGAATCCGGGACCGAGTAAGCAATCAGCCCCAGCATTTT. Protein product: CASSEGIRDRVSNQPQHF.

The sample holds a few counts of this clonotype. The rearrangement uses TRBV6-1 and TRBJ1-1; D unclear. The germline V gene has CDR1 MNHNS and CDR2 SASEGT. The CDR3 runs 13 residues. V was cut by 5 bases and J by 6 bases, with 13 bases left in between. Here the CDR3 DNA reads TGTGCCAGCAGTCCCCAGGAGCTGCCTGAAGCTTTCTTT. Protein: CASSPQELPEAFF.

The chain carries TRBV15 and TRBJ1-2; D is unresolved. V gave up 2 bases and J gave up 2 bases, with 6 bases separating them. The CDR3 is 13 residues long. Germline V CDR1 and CDR2: LNHNV, YYDKDF (reference sequence). The CDR3 protein is CATSRRTNYGYTF. Here the CDR3 DNA reads TGTGCCACCAGCAGACGGACGAACTATGGCTACACCTTC.

This clonotype was observed a single time. This rearrangement joins TRBV7-2 to TRBJ1-2, with a tentative D call TRBD1 (5 bases). There are 13 residues in the CDR3. Germline CDR1 is SGHTA and CDR2 is FQGNSA. Trimming removed 5 bases at V and 7 bases at J, with 14 bases between. The CDR3 protein is CASSPGLWSGYTF. The CDR3 nucleotides read TGTGCCAGCAGCCCAGGGTTGTGGAGTGGCTACACCTTC.